This TCR beta chain stems from a study of tumor-infiltrating lymphocytes in primary liver carcinoma. Study as a whole: The study enrolled male and female patients aged 30 to 69 years. Overall study findings and caveats: Tumors reached a significantly greater top-250-clone fraction than blood did (p = 0.039).

This CDR3 spans 18 amino acids. Germline V lookup: CDR1 SGHAT, CDR2 FQNNGV. Turning to this clonotype: Its specificity is unknown. This may arise from a read error, as a much more abundant clone is one base away.

Unsorted whole blood supplied the RNA, and germline DNA was extracted too. From around 500 ng of total RNA, TCR beta-specific cDNA was reverse-transcribed using a constant-region primer. The TCR beta library was amplified through three nested multiplex PCR rounds in a modified ARM-PCR procedure. Running roughly 10 cycles apiece, the first two PCR rounds relied on TRBV1-TRBV30 forward primers together with a C-beta reverse primer. Each CDR3 protein gets one entry after TCRdb re-called the multiplex PCR reads with MiXCR. Here the sample spans about 180,000 distinct CDR3 sequences, over 45% being singletons.

V is TRBV11-2 and J is TRBJ2-2; 11 bases match TRBD2. The receptor's source is a man aged 35-49 years with primary liver carcinoma and hepatitis B virus infection. Sequences were obtained from peripheral blood. This chain's CDR3 is CARSLDGIAGGGTGELFF. CDR3 DNA: TGTGCCAGAAGCTTAGACGGGATAGCGGGAGGGGGCACCGGGGAGCTGTTTTTT. Together with reference TRBV11-2 and TRBJ2-2, the CDR3 gives the full variable domain: EAGVAQSPRYKIIEKRQSVAFWCNPISGHATLYWYQQILGQGPKLLIQFQNNGVVDDSQLPKDRFSAERLKGVDSTLKIQPAKLEDSAVYLCARSLDGIAGGGTGELFFGEGSRLTVL.